This TCR beta chain was sequenced during a study of CD8 T cells in ankylosing spondylitis. TCRdb recomputed calls from the 5' RACE reads with MiXCR, one row per CDR3 protein. This table has more than 650,000 distinct CDR3 sequences, 10% to 15% appearing once. V trimming: 5 bases; J trimming: 1 base; junction bases outside the gene matches: 4. Germline CDR1 ENHRY, CDR2 SYGVKD. The CDR3 has 14 amino acids. Study conclusions and caveats: One TCR beta motif, made up of seven to nine highly homologous variants, appeared characteristic of ankylosing spondylitis blood.

This clonotype was counted many times. Its specificity is not known. The TCR comes from a male donor with ankylosing spondylitis. Sequencing was carried out using blood, either unsorted or a sorted T cell fraction (not recorded which). The V call is TRBV10-3, the J call TRBJ1-1, with TRBD1 matching 7 bases. DNA of the CDR3: TGTGCCATCAGTAGGGACAGCCAGAACACTGAAGCTTTCTTT. It codes for CAISRDSQNTEAFF.